The clone carrying this TCR beta chain has a count of ten or more. The data belong to a study of T-cell reconstitution after alpha-beta-depleted transplantation in children. Researchers prepared the TCRbeta library using unique molecular identifiers, the study reports. TCRdb independently ran MiXCR on the PCR reads; one entry per CDR3 protein. There are a few hundred thousand distinct CDR3 sequences in the sample; over 9.5% occur only once, and about 5.4% lies in the top ten. V was pared by 2 bases and J by 8 bases, with 14 bases between. The CDR3 consists of 14 residues. The V gene's germline CDR1 is SEHNR and CDR2 FQNEAQ (reference sequence).

The sequence came from a human donor who donated a stem cell graft to a child with SCID. The sequencing used PBMCs from the stem cell graft donor, collected from the stem cell graft. The chain recombines TRBV7-9 with TRBJ2-3, with D possibly TRBD2 on 6 matching bases. In DNA form, the CDR3 reads TGTGCCAGCAGCTTAAGTTTCGCGGGAAGTACGCAGTATTTT. It specifies CASSLSFAGSTQYF.